A selection of T cell receptor beta chains follows, all from one sample in a study of shared clonotypes between healthy human individuals. Sequencing was performed with immunoSEQ multiplex PCR; in TCRdb, only in-frame clones are kept and a portion is missing. The data contain roughly 2 million clones, approximately 96% of them singletons. Source material: naive CD4+ T cells sorted from blood. Receptors originate from a man younger than 35 in good health. Both conserved end residues are trimmed from each CDR3. Clone size appears in some rows only: once, few, many, or a class for an expanded clone.

clone_size j_call v_call cdr3_length cdr3_aa
- TRBJ2-3 TRBV5-4 15 ASSSGLAGGSTDTQY
- TRBJ2-4 TRBV6-1 14 ASSGQRSSAKNIQY
- TRBJ1-2 TRBV5-1 10 ASSRPTDGYT
once TRBJ1-4 TRBV19 14 ASKGRDPRTNEKLF
- TRBJ2-2 TRBV7-2 14 ASRVTSGLNTGELF
- TRBJ2-1 TRBV5-4 9 ASSLGGEQF
- TRBJ1-1 TRBV5-1 12 ASTDGNMNTEAF
- TRBJ2-7 TRBV12-5 13 ASGLVTGPSYEQY
once TRBJ2-6 TRBV7-2 17 ASSLVGRSGLSGANVLT
- TRBJ2-5 TRBV5-6 11 ASSFGRWETQY
- TRBJ2-1 TRBV27 9 ASSLQGKQF
- TRBJ1-5 TRBV19 11 ASSITRDQPQH
few TRBJ2-2 TRBV11-2 9 ASSFAGELF
- TRBJ1-1 TRBV6-5 9 ASHTGDEAF
- TRBJ2-1 TRBV7-3 12 ASSSGLGSGEQF
- TRBJ2-7 TRBV11-2 11 ASSPDRGHEQY
- TRBJ2-7 TRBV10-1 14 ASSETRAGGPGEQY
- TRBJ2-3 TRBV5-1 14 ASSLLSAPSTDTQY
once TRBJ2-1 TRBV2 11 ASMRETYNEQF
- TRBJ2-5 TRBV15 15 ATSRGNTWRGQETQY
- TRBJ2-1 TRBV13 8 ASSGLGQF
- TRBJ1-1 TRBV27 11 ASSLQGNTEAF
- TRBJ1-2 TRBV7-2 13 ASSLAGQGNYGYT
- TRBJ2-1 TRBV9 17 ASSVVGTSGGLSYNEQF
- TRBJ2-7 TRBV4-2 12 ASSQGTSGYEQY
- TRBJ2-3 TRBV7-6 13 ASSTRPRFTDTQY
- TRBJ1-6 TRBV5-1 13 ASSPSGQSNSPLH
- TRBJ1-2 TRBV18 15 ASSPFEEGAGANGYT
- TRBJ1-1 TRBV4-3 13 ASSLGAGENTEAF
- TRBJ1-1 TRBV25-1 12 ASSDQGRNTEAF
- TRBJ1-1 TRBV19 12 ASSMGEVSTEAF
- TRBJ2-4 TRBV12-2 13 ASRFRDLAKNIQY
- TRBJ2-2 TRBV7-2 14 ASSPPQGPNTGELF
- TRBJ1-3 TRBV7-3 12 ASSLGPPGNTIY
- TRBJ1-4 TRBV4-1 13 ASSPVGVFNEKLF
- TRBJ1-1 TRBV6-5 12 ASRMGQGNTEAF
- TRBJ2-7 TRBV5-1 13 ASSLTAGGPYEQY
- TRBJ1-1 TRBV6-5 13 ASSQPQGSHDEAF
- TRBJ2-3 TRBV6-6 10 ASSQLADTQY
- TRBJ2-5 TRBV30 12 AWSVGTGQETQY
- TRBJ2-3 TRBV7-2 12 ASSFGGGTDTQY
- TRBJ2-1 TRBV10-1 13 ASSEGVAGYDEQF
- TRBJ1-2 TRBV5-4 12 ASSLATGGNGYT
- TRBJ1-2 TRBV30 10 AWAGGDDGYT
- TRBJ1-2 TRBV19 12 ASSTSKRNYGYT
- TRBJ1-1 TRBV29-1 11 SAAGQFNTEAF
- TRBJ1-5 TRBV27 13 ASSPGHSFGQPQH
- TRBJ2-2 TRBV10-3 14 AISGGTGSYTGELF
- TRBJ2-3 TRBV28 10 ASSIISDTQY
- TRBJ2-7 TRBV27 12 ASSLLGASYEQY
- TRBJ1-2 TRBV11-2 11 ASSLGGLYGYT
once TRBJ2-6 TRBV7-9 14 ASSRRWEAGANVLT
- TRBJ2-7 TRBV5-1 10 ASRGGGYEQY